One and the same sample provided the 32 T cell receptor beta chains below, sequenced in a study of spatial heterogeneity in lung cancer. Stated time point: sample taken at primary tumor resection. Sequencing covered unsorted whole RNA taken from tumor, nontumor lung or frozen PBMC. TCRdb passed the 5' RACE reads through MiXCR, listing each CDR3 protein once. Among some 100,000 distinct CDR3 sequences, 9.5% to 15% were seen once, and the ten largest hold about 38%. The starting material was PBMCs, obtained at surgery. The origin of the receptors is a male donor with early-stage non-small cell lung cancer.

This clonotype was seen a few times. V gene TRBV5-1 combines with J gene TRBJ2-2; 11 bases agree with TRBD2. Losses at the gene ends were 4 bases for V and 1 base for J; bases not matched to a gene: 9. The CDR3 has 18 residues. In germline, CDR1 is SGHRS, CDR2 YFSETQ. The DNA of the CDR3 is TGCGCCAGCAGCCTCCGGCTTACTAGCGGGAGGAACACCGGGGAGCTGTTTTTT. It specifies CASSLRLTSGRNTGELFF. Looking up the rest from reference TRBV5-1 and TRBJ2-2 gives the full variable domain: KAGVTQTPRYLIKTRGQQVTLSCSPISGHRSVSWYQQTPGQGLQFLFEYFSETQRNKGNFPGRFSGRQFSNSRSEMNVSTLELGDSALYLCASSLRLTSGRNTGELFFGEGSRLTVL.

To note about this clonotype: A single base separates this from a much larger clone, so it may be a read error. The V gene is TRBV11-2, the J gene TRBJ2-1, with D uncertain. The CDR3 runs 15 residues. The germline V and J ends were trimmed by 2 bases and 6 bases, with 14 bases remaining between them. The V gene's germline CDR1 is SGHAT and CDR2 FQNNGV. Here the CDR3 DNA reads TGTGCCAGCAGCTTATGGCGGTATAACTCCAATGAGCAGTTCTTC. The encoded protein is CASSLWRYNSNEQFF.

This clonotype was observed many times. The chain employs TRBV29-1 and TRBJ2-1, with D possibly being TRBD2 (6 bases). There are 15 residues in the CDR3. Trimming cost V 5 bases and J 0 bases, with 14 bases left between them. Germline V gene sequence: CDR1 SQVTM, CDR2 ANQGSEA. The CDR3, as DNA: TGCAGCGTTTTTGGAGGACTATTCTCCTACAATGAGCAGTTCTTC. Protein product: CSVFGGLFSYNEQFF.

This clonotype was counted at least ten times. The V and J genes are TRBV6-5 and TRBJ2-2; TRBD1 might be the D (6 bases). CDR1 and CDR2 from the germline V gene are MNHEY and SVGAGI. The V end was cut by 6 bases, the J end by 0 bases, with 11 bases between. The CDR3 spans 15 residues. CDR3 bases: TGTGCCAGCAGGGTTACAGGGTCGAACACCGGGGAGCTGTTTTTT. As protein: CASRVTGSNTGELFF.

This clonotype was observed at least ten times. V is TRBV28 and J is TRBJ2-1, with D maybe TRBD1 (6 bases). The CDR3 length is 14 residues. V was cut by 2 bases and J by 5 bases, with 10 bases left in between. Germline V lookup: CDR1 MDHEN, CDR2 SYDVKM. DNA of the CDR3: TGTGCCAGCAGTTTACTGGCAGGGGACAATGAGCAGTTCTTC. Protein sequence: CASSLLAGDNEQFF.

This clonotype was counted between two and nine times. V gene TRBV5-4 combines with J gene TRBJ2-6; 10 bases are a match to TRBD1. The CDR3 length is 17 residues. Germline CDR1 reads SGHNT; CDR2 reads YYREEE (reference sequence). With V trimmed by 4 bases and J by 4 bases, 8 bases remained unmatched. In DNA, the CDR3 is TGTGCCAGCAGCCATCGACAGGGGGCGCCCGGGGCCAACGTCCTGACTTTC. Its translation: CASSHRQGAPGANVLTF.

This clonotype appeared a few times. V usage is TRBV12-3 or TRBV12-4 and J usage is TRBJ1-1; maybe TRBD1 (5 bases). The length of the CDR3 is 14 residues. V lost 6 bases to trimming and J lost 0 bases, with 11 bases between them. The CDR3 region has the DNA TGTGCCAGCAGACCGGACAACTTGAACACTGAAGCTTTCTTT. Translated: CASRPDNLNTEAFF.

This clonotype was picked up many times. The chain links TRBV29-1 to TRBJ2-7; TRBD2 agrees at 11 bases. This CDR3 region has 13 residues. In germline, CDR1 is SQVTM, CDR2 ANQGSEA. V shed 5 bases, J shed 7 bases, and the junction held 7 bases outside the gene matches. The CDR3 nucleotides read TGCAGCGTTTCTAGCGGGGGGCGCTGGGAGCAGTACTTC. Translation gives CSVSSGGRWEQYF.

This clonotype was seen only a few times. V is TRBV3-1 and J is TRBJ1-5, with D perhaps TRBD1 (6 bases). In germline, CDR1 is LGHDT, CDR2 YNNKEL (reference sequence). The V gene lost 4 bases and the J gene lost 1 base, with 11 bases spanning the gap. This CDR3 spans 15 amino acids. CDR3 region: CASSPGGGSNQPQHF. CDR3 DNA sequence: TGTGCCAGCAGCCCGGGGGGGGGCAGCAATCAGCCCCAGCATTTT.

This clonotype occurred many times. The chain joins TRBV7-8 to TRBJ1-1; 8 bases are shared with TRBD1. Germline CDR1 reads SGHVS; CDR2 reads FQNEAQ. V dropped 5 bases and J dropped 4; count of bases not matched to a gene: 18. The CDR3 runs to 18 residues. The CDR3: CASSLRTGTTISGTEAFF. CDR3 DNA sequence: TGTGCCAGCAGCCTGCGGACAGGGACAACCATATCAGGCACTGAAGCTTTCTTT.

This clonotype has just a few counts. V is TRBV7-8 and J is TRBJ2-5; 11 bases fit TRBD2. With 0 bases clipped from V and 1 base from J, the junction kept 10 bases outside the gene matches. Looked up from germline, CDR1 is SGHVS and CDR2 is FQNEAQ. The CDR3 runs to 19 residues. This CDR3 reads CASSLAFTGLAGGQETQYF. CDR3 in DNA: TGTGCCAGCAGCTTAGCGTTCACAGGCCTAGCGGGGGGCCAAGAGACCCAGTACTTC.

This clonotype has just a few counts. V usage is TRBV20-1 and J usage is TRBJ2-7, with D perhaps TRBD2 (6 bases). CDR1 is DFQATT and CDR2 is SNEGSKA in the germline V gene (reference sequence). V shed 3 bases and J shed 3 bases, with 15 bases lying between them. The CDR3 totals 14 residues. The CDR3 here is CSASVLAKRYEQYF. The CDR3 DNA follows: TGCAGTGCTAGTGTTCTAGCGAAACGCTACGAGCAGTACTTC.

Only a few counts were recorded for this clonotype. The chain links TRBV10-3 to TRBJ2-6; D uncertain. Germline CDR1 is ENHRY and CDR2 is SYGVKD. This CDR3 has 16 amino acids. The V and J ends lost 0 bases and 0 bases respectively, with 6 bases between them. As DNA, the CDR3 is TGTGCCATCAGTGAGTCGGCATCCTCTGGGGCCAACGTCCTGACTTTC. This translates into CAISESASSGANVLTF.

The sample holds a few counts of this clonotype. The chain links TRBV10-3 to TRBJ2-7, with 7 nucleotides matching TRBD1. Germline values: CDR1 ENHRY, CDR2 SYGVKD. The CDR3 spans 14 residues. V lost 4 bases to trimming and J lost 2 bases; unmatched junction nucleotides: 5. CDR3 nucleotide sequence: TGTGCCATCAGTGGCGACAGGGCCCCCTACGAGCAGTACTTC. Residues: CAISGDRAPYEQYF.

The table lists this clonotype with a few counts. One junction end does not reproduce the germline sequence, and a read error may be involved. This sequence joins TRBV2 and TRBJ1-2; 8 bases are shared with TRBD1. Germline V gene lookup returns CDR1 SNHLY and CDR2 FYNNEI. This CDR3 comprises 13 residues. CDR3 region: CAGREQGDYGYTF. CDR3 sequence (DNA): TGTGCCGGCAGAGAACAGGGGGACTATGGCTACACCTTC.

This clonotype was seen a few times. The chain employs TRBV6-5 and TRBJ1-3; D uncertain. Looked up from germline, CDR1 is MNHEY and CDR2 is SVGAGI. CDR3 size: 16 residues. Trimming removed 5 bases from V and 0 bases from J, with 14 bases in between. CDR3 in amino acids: CASSPQAPTSGNTIYF. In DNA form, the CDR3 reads TGTGCCAGCAGTCCCCAGGCGCCGACCTCTGGAAACACCATATATTTT.

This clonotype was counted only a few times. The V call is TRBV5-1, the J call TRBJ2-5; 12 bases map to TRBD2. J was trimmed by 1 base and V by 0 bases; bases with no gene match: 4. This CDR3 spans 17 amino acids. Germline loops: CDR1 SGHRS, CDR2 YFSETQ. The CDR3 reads CASSLAPSGGAQETQYF. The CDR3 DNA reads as TGCGCCAGCAGCTTGGCCCCTAGCGGGGGGGCCCAAGAGACCCAGTACTTC.

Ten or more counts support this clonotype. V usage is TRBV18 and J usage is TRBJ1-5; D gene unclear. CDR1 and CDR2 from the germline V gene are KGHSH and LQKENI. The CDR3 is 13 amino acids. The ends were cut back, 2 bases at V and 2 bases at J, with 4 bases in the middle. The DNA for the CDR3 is TGTGCCAGCTCACCAGGGGGCAATCAGCCCCAGCATTTT. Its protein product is CASSPGGNQPQHF. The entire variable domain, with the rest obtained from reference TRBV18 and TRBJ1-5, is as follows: NAGVMQNPRHLVRRRGQEARLRCSPMKGHSHVYWYRQLPEEGLKFMVYLQKENIIDESGMPKERFSAEFPKEGPSILRIQQVVRGDSAAYFCASSPGGNQPQHFGDGTRLSIL.

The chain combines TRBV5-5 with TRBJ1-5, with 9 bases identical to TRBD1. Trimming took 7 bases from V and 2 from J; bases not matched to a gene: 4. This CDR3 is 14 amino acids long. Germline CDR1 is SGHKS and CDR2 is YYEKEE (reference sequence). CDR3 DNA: TGTGCCAGCGGCCGGACAGGGGGCAATCAGCCCCAGCATTTT. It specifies CASGRTGGNQPQHF.

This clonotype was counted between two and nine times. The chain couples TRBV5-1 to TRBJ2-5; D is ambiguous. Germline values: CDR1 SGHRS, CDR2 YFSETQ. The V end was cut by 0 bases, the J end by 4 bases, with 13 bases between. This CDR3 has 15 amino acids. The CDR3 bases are TGCGCCAGCAGCTTGGAGGCATCGATGGTAGAGACCCAGTACTTC. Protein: CASSLEASMVETQYF.

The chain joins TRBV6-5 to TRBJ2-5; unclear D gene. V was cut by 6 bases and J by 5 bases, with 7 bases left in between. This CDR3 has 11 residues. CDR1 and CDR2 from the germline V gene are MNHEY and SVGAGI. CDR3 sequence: CASRSLETQYF. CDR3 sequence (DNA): TGTGCCAGCAGATCGCTTGAGACCCAGTACTTC.

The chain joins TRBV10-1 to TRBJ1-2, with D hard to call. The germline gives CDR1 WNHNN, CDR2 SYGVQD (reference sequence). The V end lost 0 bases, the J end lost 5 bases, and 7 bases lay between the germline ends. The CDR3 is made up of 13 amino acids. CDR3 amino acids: CASSESSEYGYTF. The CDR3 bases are TGCGCCAGCAGTGAGTCCTCTGAATATGGCTACACCTTC.

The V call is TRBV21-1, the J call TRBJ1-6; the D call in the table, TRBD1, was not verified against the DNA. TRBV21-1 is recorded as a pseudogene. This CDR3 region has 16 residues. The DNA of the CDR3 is TGTGCCAGCAGCAGAGGACAGGGGACCGTAGATTCACCCCTCCACTTT. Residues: CASSRGQGTVDSPLHF.

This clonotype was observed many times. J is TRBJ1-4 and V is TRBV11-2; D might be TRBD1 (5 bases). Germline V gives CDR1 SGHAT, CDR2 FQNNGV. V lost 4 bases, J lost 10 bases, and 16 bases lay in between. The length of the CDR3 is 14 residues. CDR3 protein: CASSSGPRLGKLFF. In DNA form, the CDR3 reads TGTGCCAGCAGCTCGGGACCCCGGCTAGGAAAACTGTTTTTT.

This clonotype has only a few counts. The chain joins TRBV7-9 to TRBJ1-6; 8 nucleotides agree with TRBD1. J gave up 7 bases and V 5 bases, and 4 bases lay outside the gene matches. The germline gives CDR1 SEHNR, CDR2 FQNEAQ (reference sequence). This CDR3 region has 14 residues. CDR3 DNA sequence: TGTGCCAGCAGCCGACAGGGGTCCAATTCACCCCTCCACTTT. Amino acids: CASSRQGSNSPLHF. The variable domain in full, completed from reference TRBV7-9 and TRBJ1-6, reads DTGVSQNPRHKITKRGQNVTFRCDPISEHNRLYWYRQTLGQGPEFLTYFQNEAQLEKSRLLSDRFSAERPKGSFSTLEIQRTEQGDSAMYLCASSRQGSNSPLHFGNGTRLTVT.

CDR3 nucleotides: TGTGCCAGTAGTACGCAGGGGGCGAGCAATCAGCCCCAGCATTTT. It codes for CASSTQGASNQPQHF. The genes are TRBV19 and TRBJ1-5, with TRBD1 matching 8 bases. Germline values: CDR1 LNHDA, CDR2 SQIVND (reference sequence). This CDR3 has 15 amino acids. With V trimmed by 4 bases and J by 1 base, 3 bases remained unmatched.

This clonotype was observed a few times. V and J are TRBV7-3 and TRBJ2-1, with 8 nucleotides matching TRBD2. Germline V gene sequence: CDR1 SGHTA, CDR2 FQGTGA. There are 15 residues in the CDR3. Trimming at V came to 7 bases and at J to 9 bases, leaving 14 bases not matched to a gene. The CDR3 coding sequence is TGTGCCAGCACCCCAGCGGGAGTAGGCGTTAGTGAGCAGTTCTTC. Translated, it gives CASTPAGVGVSEQFF.

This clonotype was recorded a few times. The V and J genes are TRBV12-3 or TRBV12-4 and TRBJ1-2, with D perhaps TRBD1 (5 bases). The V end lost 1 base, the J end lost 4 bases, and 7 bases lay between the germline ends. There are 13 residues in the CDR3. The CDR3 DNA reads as TGTGCCAGCAGTTTAGGGGGCAGCTATGGCTACACCTTC. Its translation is CASSLGGSYGYTF.

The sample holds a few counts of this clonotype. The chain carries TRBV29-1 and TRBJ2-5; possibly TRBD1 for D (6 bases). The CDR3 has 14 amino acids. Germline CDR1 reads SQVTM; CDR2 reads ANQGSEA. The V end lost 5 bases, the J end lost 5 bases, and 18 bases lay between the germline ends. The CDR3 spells CSVPGPLQGETQYF. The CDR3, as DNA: TGCAGCGTTCCCGGCCCGTTGCAGGGGGAGACCCAGTACTTC.

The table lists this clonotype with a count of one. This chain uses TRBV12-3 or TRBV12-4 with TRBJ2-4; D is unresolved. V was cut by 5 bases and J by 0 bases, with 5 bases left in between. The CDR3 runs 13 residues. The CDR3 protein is CASSTVAKNIQYF. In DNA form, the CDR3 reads TGTGCCAGCAGTACAGTAGCCAAAAACATTCAGTACTTC.

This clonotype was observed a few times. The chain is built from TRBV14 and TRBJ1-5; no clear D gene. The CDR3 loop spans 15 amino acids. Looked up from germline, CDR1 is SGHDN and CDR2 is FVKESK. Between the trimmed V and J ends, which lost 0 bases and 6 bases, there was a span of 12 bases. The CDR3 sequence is CASSQDPTVGQPQHF. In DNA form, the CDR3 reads TGTGCCAGCAGCCAAGACCCCACCGTGGGTCAGCCCCAGCATTTT.

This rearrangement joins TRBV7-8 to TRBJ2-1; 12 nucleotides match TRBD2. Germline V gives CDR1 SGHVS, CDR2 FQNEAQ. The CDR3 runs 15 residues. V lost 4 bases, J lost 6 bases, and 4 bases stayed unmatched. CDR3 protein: CASSSPSGRANEQFF. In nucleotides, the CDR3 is TGTGCCAGCAGCTCCCCTAGCGGGAGGGCCAATGAGCAGTTCTTC.